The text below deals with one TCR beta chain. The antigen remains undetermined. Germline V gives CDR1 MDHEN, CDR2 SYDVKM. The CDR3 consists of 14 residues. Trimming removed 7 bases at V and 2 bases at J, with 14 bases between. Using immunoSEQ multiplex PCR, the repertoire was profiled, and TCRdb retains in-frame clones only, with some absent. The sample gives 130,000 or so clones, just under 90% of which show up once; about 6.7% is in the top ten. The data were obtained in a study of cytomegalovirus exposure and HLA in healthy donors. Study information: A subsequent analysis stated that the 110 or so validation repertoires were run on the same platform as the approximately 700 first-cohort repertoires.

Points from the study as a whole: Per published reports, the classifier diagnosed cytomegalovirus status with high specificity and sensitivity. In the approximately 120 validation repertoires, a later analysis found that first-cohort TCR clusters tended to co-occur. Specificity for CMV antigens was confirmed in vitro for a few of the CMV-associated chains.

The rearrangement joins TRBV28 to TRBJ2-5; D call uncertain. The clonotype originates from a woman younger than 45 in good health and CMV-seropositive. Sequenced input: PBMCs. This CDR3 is CASTPVGPQETQYF. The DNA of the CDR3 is TGTGCCAGCACCCCGGTGGGCCCACAAGAGACCCAGTACTTC.